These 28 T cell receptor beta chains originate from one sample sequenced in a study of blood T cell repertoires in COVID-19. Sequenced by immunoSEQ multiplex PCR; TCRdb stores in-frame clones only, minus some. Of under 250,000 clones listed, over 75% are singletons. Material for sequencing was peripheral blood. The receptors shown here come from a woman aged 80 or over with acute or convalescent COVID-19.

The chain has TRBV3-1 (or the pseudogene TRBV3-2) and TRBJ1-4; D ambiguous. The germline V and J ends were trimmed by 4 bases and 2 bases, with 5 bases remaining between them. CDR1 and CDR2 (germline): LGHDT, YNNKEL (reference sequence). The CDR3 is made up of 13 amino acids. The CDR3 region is CASSRQTNEKLFF. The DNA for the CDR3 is TGTGCCAGCAGCCGTCAGACTAATGAAAAACTGTTTTTT.

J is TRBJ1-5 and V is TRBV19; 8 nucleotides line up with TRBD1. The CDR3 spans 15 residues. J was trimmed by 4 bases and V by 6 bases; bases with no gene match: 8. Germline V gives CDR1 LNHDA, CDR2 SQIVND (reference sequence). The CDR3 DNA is TGTGCCAGTAGCCCGGGACAGGTTTGGAATCAGCCCCAGCATTTT. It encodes CASSPGQVWNQPQHF. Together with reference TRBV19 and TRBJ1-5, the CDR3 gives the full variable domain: DGGITQSPKYLFRKEGQNVTLSCEQNLNHDAMYWYRQDPGQGLRLIYYSQIVNDFQKGDIAEGYSVSREKKESFPLTVTSAQKNPTAFYLCASSPGQVWNQPQHFGDGTRLSIL.

The CDR3 nucleotides are TGTGCCAGCAGCCAAGATCCCGACGAGCAGTACTTC. The encoded protein is CASSQDPDEQYF. This chain uses TRBV3-1 (or the pseudogene TRBV3-2) with TRBJ2-7; D gene uncertain. The germline V gene has CDR1 LGHDT and CDR2 YNNKEL (reference sequence). The V end lost 0 bases, the J end lost 5 bases, and 5 bases lay between the germline ends. The CDR3 runs 12 residues.

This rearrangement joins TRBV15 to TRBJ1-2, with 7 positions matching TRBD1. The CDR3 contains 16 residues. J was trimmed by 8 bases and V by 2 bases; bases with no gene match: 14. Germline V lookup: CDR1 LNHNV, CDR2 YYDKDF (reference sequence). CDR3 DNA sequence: TGTGCCACCAGCAGACTCCCCGGGACAGCCATGGTGGGCTACACCTTC. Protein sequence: CATSRLPGTAMVGYTF.

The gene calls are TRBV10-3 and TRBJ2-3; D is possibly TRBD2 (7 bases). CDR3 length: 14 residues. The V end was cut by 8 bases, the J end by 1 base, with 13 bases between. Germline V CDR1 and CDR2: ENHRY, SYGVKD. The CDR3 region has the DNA TGTGCCATCGGAGGGGGGGGTGGCACAGATACGCAGTATTTT. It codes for CAIGGGGGTDTQYF.

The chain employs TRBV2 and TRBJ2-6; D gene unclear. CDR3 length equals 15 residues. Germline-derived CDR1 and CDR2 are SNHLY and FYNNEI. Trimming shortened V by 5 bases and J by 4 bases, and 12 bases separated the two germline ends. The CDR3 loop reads CASSLQSSGANVLTF. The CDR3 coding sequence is TGTGCCAGCAGTCTGCAGTCGTCCGGGGCCAACGTCCTGACTTTC.

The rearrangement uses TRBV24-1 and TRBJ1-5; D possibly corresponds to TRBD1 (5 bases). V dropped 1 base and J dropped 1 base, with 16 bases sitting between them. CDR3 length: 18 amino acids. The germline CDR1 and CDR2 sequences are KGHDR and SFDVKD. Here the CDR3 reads CATSDLGKGAYSNQPQHF. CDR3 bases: TGTGCCACCAGTGATTTAGGGAAAGGGGCGTACAGCAATCAGCCCCAGCATTTT.

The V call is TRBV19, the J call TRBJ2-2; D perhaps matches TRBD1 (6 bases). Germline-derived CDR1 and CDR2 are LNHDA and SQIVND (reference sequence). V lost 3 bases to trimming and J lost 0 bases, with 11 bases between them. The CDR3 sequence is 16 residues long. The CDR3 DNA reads TGTGCCAGTAGTATCGACAGGCTCGCGAACACCGGGGAGCTGTTTTTT. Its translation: CASSIDRLANTGELFF.

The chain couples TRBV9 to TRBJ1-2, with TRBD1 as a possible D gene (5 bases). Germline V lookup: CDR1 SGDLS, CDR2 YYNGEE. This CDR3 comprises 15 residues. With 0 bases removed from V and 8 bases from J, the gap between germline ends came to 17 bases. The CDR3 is CASSVVGDSRWGYTF. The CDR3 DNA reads TGTGCCAGCAGCGTAGTAGGGGATTCTAGATGGGGCTACACCTTC.

CDR3 nucleotides: TGCAGTGCTAGTGGGGGTTGGGGAGTTGGGTTTAGGAGCAATCAGCCCCAGCATTTT. It is translated as CSASGGWGVGFRSNQPQHF. This chain connects TRBV20-1 to TRBJ1-5; D may be TRBD1 (5 bases). The length of the CDR3 is 19 residues. Trimming cost V 3 bases and J 1 base, with 25 bases left between them. Germline assignment: CDR1 DFQATT and CDR2 SNEGSKA (reference sequence).

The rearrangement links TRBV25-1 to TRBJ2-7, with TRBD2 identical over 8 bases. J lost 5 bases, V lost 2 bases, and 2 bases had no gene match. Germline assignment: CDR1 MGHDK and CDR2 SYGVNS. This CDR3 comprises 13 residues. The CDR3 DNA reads TGTGCCAGCAGTGAAGCGGGAGGTCACGAGCAGTACTTC. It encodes CASSEAGGHEQYF.

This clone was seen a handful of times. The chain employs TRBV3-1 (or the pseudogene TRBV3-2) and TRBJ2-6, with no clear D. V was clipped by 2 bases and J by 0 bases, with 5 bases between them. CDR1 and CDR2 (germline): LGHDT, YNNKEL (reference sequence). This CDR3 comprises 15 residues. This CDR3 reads CASSQFYSGANVLTF. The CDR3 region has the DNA TGTGCCAGCAGCCAATTCTACTCTGGGGCCAACGTCCTGACTTTC.

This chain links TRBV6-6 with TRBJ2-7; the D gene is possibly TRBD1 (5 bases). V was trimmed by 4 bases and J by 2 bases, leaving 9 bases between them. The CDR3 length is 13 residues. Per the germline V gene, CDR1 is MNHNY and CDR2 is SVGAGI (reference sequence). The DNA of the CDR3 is TGTGCCAGCAGTTCAGGGTCCACCTACGAGCAGTACTTC. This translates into CASSSGSTYEQYF.

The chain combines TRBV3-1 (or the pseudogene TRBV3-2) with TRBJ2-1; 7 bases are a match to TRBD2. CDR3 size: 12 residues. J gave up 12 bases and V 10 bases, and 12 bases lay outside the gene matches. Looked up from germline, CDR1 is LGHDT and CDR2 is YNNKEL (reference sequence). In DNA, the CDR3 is TGTGCCACCGGAGAAGGGAGGGCCCGGCAGTTCTTC. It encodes CATGEGRARQFF.

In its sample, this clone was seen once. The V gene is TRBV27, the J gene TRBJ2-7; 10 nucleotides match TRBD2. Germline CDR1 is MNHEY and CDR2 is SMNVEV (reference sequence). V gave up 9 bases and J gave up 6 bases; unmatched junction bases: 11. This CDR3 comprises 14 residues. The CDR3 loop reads CASRTGTSVGEQYF. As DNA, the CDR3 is TGTGCCAGTCGAACCGGGACTAGCGTCGGCGAGCAGTACTTC.

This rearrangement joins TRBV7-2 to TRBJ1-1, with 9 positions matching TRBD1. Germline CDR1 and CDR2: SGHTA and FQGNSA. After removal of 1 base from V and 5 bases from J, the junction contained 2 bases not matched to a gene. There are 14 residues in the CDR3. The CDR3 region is CASSLDRGLTEAFF. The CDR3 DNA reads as TGTGCCAGCAGCTTAGACAGGGGGCTGACTGAAGCTTTCTTT.

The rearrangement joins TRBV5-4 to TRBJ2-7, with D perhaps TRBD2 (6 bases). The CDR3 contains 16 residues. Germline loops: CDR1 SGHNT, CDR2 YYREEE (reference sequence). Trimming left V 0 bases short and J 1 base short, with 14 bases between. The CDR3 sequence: CASSLAAGGNSYEQYF. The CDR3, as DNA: TGTGCCAGCAGCTTGGCGGCGGGCGGGAATTCCTACGAGCAGTACTTC.

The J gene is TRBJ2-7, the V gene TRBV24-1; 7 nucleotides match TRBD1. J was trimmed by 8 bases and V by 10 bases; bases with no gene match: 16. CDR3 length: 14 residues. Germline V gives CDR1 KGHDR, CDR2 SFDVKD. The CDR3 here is CATQGDRQSSKQYF. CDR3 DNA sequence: TGTGCCACTCAGGGGGACCGTCAAAGTAGCAAGCAGTACTTC.

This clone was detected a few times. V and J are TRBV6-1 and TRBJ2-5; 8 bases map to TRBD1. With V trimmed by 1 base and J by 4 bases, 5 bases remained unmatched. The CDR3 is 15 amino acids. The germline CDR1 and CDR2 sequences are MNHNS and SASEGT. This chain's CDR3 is CASSEGGTGGETQYF. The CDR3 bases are TGTGCCAGCAGTGAAGGCGGGACAGGAGGAGAGACCCAGTACTTC.

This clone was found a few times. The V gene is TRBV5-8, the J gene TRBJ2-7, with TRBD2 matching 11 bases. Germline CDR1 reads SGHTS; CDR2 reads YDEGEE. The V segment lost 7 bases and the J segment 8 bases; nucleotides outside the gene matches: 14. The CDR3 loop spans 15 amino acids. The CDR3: CASPTPSGRRGKQYF. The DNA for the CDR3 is TGTGCCAGCCCGACCCCTAGCGGGAGGCGCGGGAAGCAGTACTTC.

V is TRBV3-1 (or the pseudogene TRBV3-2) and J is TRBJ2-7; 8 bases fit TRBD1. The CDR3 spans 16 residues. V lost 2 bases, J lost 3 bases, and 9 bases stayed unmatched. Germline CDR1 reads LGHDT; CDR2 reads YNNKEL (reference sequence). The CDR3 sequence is CASSQTPGQVSYEQYF. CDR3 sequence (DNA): TGTGCCAGCAGCCAAACCCCGGGACAGGTTAGCTACGAGCAGTACTTC.

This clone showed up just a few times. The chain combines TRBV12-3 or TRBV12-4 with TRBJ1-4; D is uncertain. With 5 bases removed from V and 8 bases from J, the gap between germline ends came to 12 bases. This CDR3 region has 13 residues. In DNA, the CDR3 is TGTGCCAGCAGTCAGGTAGTAAACGAAAAACTGTTTTTT. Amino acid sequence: CASSQVVNEKLFF.

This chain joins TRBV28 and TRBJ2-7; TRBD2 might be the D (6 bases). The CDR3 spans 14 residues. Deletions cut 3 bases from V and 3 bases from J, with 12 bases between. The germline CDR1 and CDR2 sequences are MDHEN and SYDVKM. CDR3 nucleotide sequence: TGTGCCAGCAGTTTGGGTGGAGGGAACTACGAGCAGTACTTC. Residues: CASSLGGGNYEQYF.

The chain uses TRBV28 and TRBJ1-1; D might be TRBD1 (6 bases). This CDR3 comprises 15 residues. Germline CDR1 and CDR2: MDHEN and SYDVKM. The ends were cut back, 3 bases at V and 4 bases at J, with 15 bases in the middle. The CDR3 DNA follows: TGTGCCAGCAGTTTGGTACAGGGATATATCACTGAAGCTTTCTTT. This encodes CASSLVQGYITEAFF.

The chain's CDR3 is CASRQRAGVYEQYF. DNA for the CDR3: TGTGCCAGCAGACAAAGAGCGGGGGTCTACGAGCAGTACTTC. The gene calls are TRBV5-8 and TRBJ2-7; 8 bases line up with TRBD2. The V and J ends lost 5 bases and 3 bases, in that order; junction bases with no gene match: 7. Germline V CDR1 and CDR2: SGHTS, YDEGEE. CDR3 length equals 14 residues.

In DNA form, the CDR3 reads TGTGCCACCTCGGACACCGGGACAGGGAATCAGCCCCAGCATTTT. Its protein product is CATSDTGTGNQPQHF. V usage is TRBV25-1 and J usage is TRBJ1-5; 9 positions match TRBD1. The CDR3 loop spans 15 amino acids. Germline V CDR1 and CDR2: MGHDK, SYGVNS. J was trimmed by 4 bases and V by 10 bases; bases with no gene match: 11.

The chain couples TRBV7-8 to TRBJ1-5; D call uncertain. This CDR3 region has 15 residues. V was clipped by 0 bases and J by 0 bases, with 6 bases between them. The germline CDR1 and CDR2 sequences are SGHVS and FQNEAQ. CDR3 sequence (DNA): TGTGCCAGCAGCTTAGCAGAGTATAGCAATCAGCCCCAGCATTTT. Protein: CASSLAEYSNQPQHF.

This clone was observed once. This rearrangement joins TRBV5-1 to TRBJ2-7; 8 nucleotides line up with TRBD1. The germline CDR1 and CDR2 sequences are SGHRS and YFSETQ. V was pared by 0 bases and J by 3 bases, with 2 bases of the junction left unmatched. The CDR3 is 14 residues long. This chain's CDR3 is CASSLVQGGYEQYF. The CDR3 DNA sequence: TGCGCCAGCAGCTTGGTACAGGGGGGCTACGAGCAGTACTTC.